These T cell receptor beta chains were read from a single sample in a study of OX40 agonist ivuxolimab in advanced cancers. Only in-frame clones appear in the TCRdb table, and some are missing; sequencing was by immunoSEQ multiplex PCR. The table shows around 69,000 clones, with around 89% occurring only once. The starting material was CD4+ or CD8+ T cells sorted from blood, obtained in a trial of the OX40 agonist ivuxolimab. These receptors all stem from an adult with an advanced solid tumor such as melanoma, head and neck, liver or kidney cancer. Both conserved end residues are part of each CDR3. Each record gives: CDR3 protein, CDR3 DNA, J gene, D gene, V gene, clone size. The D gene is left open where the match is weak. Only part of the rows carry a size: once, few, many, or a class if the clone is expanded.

CASSQVASSEQYF	TGCGCCAGCAGCCAAGTGGCTTCCTCCGAGCAGTACTTC	TRBJ2-7	.	TRBV4-1	.
CASSQNEYSNQPQHF	TGTGCCAGCAGCCAAAACGAGTATAGCAATCAGCCCCAGCATTTT	TRBJ1-5	.	TRBV16	.
CASSSGVGQPQHF	TGTGCCAGCAGTTCGGGTGTGGGTCAGCCCCAGCATTTT	TRBJ1-5	.	TRBV28	.
CSVEGREGGSGSYEQYF	TGCAGCGTTGAAGGGAGAGAAGGCGGGAGCGGCTCCTACGAGCAGTACTTC	TRBJ2-7	TRBD2	TRBV29-1	.
CASSKTSGSNTGELFF	TGTGCCAGCAGCAAGACTAGCGGTAGTAACACCGGGGAGCTGTTTTTT	TRBJ2-2	TRBD2	TRBV7-9	.
CASSFKGTEAFF	TGTGCCAGCAGTTTTAAGGGGACTGAAGCTTTCTTT	TRBJ1-1	.	TRBV5-4	.
CASSLAVNEQFF	TGTGCCAGCAGCTTGGCTGTGAATGAGCAGTTCTTC	TRBJ2-1	.	TRBV5-4	.
CASNSWDTIYF	TGTGCCAGTAACTCCTGGGACACCATATATTTT	TRBJ1-3	.	TRBV19	once
CSVEDRGQGVDYEQYF	TGCAGCGTCGAGGACAGGGGTCAAGGGGTGGACTACGAGCAGTACTTC	TRBJ2-7	TRBD1	TRBV29-1	.
CASSFPDTQYF	TGTGCCAGCAGCTTTCCAGATACGCAGTATTTT	TRBJ2-3	.	TRBV7-9	.
CASSLQDPLDTQYF	TGTGCCAGCAGTTTACAAGACCCGCTCGATACGCAGTATTTT	TRBJ2-3	.	TRBV2	once
CASSLAQGAYYEQYF	TGTGCCAGCAGCTTAGCACAGGGGGCCTACTACGAGCAGTACTTC	TRBJ2-7	TRBD1	TRBV7-6	.
CASSLQGYEQYF	TGTGCCAGCAGCCTACAAGGCTACGAGCAGTACTTC	TRBJ2-7	.	TRBV28	.
CASSASYEQYF	TGTGCCAGCAGCGCCTCCTACGAGCAGTACTTC	TRBJ2-7	.	TRBV7-6	.
CASSATGTGHYEQYF	TGTGCCAGCAGTGCCACCGGGACAGGTCACTACGAGCAGTACTTC	TRBJ2-7	TRBD1	TRBV27	.
CASSLANYQRDEQYF	TGTGCCAGCAGCTTAGCGAACTACCAGCGCGACGAGCAGTACTTC	TRBJ2-7	.	TRBV7-9	.
CSADLYEQYF	TGCAGTGCGGACCTCTACGAGCAGTACTTC	TRBJ2-7	.	TRBV20-1	.
CASSLGEVYNQPLHF	TGTGCCAGCAGCTTGGGCGAGGTTTACAATCAACCCCTCCACTTT	TRBJ1-6	.	TRBV7-6	.
CATSRVGRTKINTGELFF	TGTGCCACCAGCAGAGTTGGTAGGACAAAAATTAACACCGGGGAGCTGTTTTTT	TRBJ2-2	.	TRBV15	once
CASSSGQGVDEQYF	TGTGCCAGCAGCTCGGGACAGGGGGTAGACGAGCAGTACTTC	TRBJ2-7	TRBD1	TRBV11-3	.
CASSQVEGVGQPQHF	TGCGCCAGCAGCCAAGTTGAGGGAGTAGGCCAGCCCCAGCATTTT	TRBJ1-5	.	TRBV4-1	.
CASSVGHRGRTDTQYF	TGTGCCAGCAGCGTAGGCCACAGAGGGAGGACAGATACGCAGTATTTT	TRBJ2-3	.	TRBV9	.
CASSIDWSYRYEQYF	TGTGCCAGTAGTATAGATTGGAGTTACCGGTACGAGCAGTACTTC	TRBJ2-7	.	TRBV19	.
CASSLRPSQVDTEAFF	TGTGCCAGCAGCTTGAGGCCCTCACAAGTGGACACTGAAGCTTTCTTT	TRBJ1-1	.	TRBV5-8	.
CATGGTTRGYTEAFF	TGTGCCACCGGAGGGACAACCCGGGGTTACACTGAAGCTTTCTTT	TRBJ1-1	.	TRBV15	.
CASSWDWYEQYF	TGTGCCAGCAGTTGGGACTGGTACGAGCAGTACTTC	TRBJ2-7	.	TRBV7-9	once
CASTLGLATEAFF	TGTGCCAGCACCCTAGGACTCGCTACTGAAGCTTTCTTT	TRBJ1-1	.	TRBV2	.
CASSEGRTGLQFF	TGTGCCAGCAGTGAAGGGCGTACAGGACTGCAGTTCTTC	TRBJ2-1	.	TRBV6-1	.
CASSLGNQPQHF	TGTGCCAGCAGCTTGGGGAATCAGCCCCAGCATTTT	TRBJ1-5	.	TRBV5-4	.
CASSGQENYGYTF	TGTGCCAGCAGCGGACAGGAAAACTATGGCTACACCTTC	TRBJ1-2	TRBD1	TRBV11-2	.
CASSHRQGVGNTIYF	TGTGCCAGCAGCCATCGGCAGGGCGTCGGAAACACCATATATTTT	TRBJ1-3	.	TRBV16	.
CASSSRDRGSYEQYF	TGTGCCAGCAGTTCCCGGGACAGGGGGAGCTACGAGCAGTACTTC	TRBJ2-7	TRBD1	TRBV28	.
CASSLDEKLFF	TGTGCCAGCAGCTTAGATGAAAAACTGTTTTTT	TRBJ1-4	.	TRBV7-8	.
CAISFKGRPADYGYTF	TGTGCCATCAGCTTTAAGGGCAGGCCCGCAGACTATGGCTACACCTTC	TRBJ1-2	.	TRBV10-3	.
CASSQDRTSPYEQYF	TGCGCCAGCAGCCAAGATCGGACTAGCCCCTACGAGCAGTACTTC	TRBJ2-7	TRBD2	TRBV4-3	.
CASSEALYGYTF	TGTGCCAGCAGTGAGGCTCTCTATGGCTACACCTTC	TRBJ1-2	.	TRBV6-1	once
CASSLQGNTEAFF	TGTGCCAGCAGCTTACAGGGGAACACTGAAGCTTTCTTT	TRBJ1-1	.	TRBV5-4	.
CASSHVLTGTNGNTIYF	TGCGCCAGCAGCCACGTACTTACAGGGACGAACGGAAACACCATATATTTT	TRBJ1-3	.	TRBV4-3	.
CAWSVSAGGWTDTQYF	TGTGCCTGGAGTGTGTCAGCGGGGGGCTGGACAGATACGCAGTATTTT	TRBJ2-3	TRBD2	TRBV30	.
CASSLNSGLAIETQYF	TGTGCCAGCAGCCTAAACTCGGGACTAGCGATAGAGACCCAGTACTTC	TRBJ2-5	TRBD2	TRBV5-6	.
CASSLSSGRVGGTDTQYF	TGTGCCAGCAGTTTATCTAGCGGGAGGGTCGGGGGGACAGATACGCAGTATTTT	TRBJ2-3	TRBD2	TRBV27	.
CASSPPSLNEQYF	TGTGCCAGCTCACCACCGTCACTCAACGAGCAGTACTTC	TRBJ2-7	.	TRBV18	.
CASSFITGELFF	TGTGCCAGCAGTTTCATCACCGGGGAGCTGTTTTTT	TRBJ2-2	.	TRBV6-6	.
CASSLELQGTGELFF	TGTGCCAGCAGTCTCGAACTACAGGGAACCGGGGAGCTGTTTTTT	TRBJ2-2	.	TRBV27	.
CSVVQGGNTEAFF	TGCAGCGTGGTACAGGGTGGCAACACTGAAGCTTTCTTT	TRBJ1-1	.	TRBV29-1	.
CATSRDRTGRTGELFF	TGTGCCACCAGCAGAGATAGGACAGGGCGGACCGGGGAGCTGTTTTTT	TRBJ2-2	TRBD1	TRBV15	.
CASSAPLGDTQYF	TGTGCCAGCAGTGCTCCACTTGGAGATACGCAGTATTTT	TRBJ2-3	.	TRBV25-1	.
CASSVLAGGVNEQFF	TGTGCCAGCAGTGTACTAGCGGGAGGCGTCAATGAGCAGTTCTTC	TRBJ2-1	TRBD2	TRBV25-1	.
CASSPQQGADNEQFF	TGTGCCAGCAGCCCCCAACAGGGGGCGGACAATGAGCAGTTCTTC	TRBJ2-1	TRBD1	TRBV9	.
CASSMGPSGGGYEQYF	TGTGCCAGTAGTATGGGGCCGTCTGGGGGGGGCTACGAGCAGTACTTC	TRBJ2-7	TRBD2	TRBV19	.
CASSLTGGRSEQFF	TGTGCCAGCAGCTTGACAGGGGGTAGAAGCGAGCAGTTCTTC	TRBJ2-1	TRBD1	TRBV7-9	once
CASSPGWGTDTQYF	TGTGCCAGCAGTCCCGGGTGGGGCACAGATACGCAGTATTTT	TRBJ2-3	.	TRBV6-5	.
CASSPLSSYEQYF	TGTGCCAGTAGCCCTCTCTCGTCCTACGAGCAGTACTTC	TRBJ2-7	.	TRBV19	.
CASSLSMTSGSRETQYF	TGTGCCAGCAGCTTGAGTATGACTAGCGGGAGCAGAGAGACCCAGTACTTC	TRBJ2-5	TRBD2	TRBV7-9	.
CASSLMGAGTEAFF	TGTGCCAGCAGCTTAATGGGGGCTGGGACTGAAGCTTTCTTT	TRBJ1-1	.	TRBV7-6	.